The rows below give T cell receptor beta chains drawn from one sample of a study of lymphopenia after photon versus proton radiotherapy. TCRdb's table, derived via immunoSEQ multiplex PCR, lists solely in-frame clones and lacks some. The sample records 150,000 or so clones, around 85% being singletons. The sample in question was peripheral blood, obtained from a patient treated with photon-based radiotherapy. These receptors all stem from a man aged 50-60 years with gastric cancer. Each CDR3 is given with its conserved first and last residue. The D gene is left open where the match is weak. Size is omitted from some rows. Given values are once, few, many or a class for expanded clones.

TRBJ2-7 - TRBV6-6 - CASTPADYYEQYF TGTGCCAGCACCCCGGCGGATTACTACGAGCAGTACTTC
TRBJ2-7 once TRBV7-3 - CASSPDGVYEQYF TGTGCCAGCAGCCCGGACGGTGTCTACGAGCAGTACTTC
TRBJ2-4 - TRBV15 - CATSRDVGLGNIQYF TGTGCCACCAGCAGAGATGTGGGCTTGGGGAACATTCAGTACTTC
TRBJ1-2 - TRBV29-1 - CSVERGGIYGYTF TGCAGCGTTGAACGGGGAGGGATCTATGGCTACACCTTC
TRBJ2-2 - TRBV18 - CASSPGKTGELFF TGTGCCAGCTCACCAGGCAAGACCGGGGAGCTGTTTTTT
TRBJ1-1 - TRBV9 - CASSSLMGNTEAFF TGTGCCAGCAGCTCCCTAATGGGGAACACTGAAGCTTTCTTT
TRBJ2-5 once TRBV7-9 - CASSLRVQQETQYF TGTGCCAGCAGCTTAAGGGTCCAACAAGAGACCCAGTACTTC
TRBJ2-1 - TRBV11-2 - CASSLGYYNEQFF TGTGCCAGCAGCTTGGGCTACTACAATGAGCAGTTCTTC
TRBJ1-1 - TRBV29-1 TRBD1 CSARPGQKNTEAFF TGCAGCGCTCGACCGGGACAGAAGAACACTGAAGCTTTCTTT
TRBJ1-2 - TRBV18 - CASSAGKGYTF TGTGCCAGCTCAGCGGGAAAAGGCTACACCTTC
TRBJ2-7 - TRBV5-1 - CASSSLESSYEQYF TGCGCCAGCAGCTCTCTAGAGAGCTCCTACGAGCAGTACTTC
TRBJ2-5 - TRBV10-3 TRBD2 CAISGGTSGTLGTQYF TGTGCCATCAGTGGGGGGACTAGCGGGACCTTGGGGACCCAGTACTTC
TRBJ2-1 - TRBV7-2 TRBD2 CASSRGRVSSYNEQFF TGTGCCAGCAGTCGCGGGAGGGTGAGCTCCTACAATGAGCAGTTCTTC
TRBJ1-3 once TRBV7-2 - CASSLQMDSSGNTIYF TGTGCCAGCAGCCTTCAAATGGACAGCTCTGGAAACACCATATATTTT
TRBJ1-1 - TRBV7-3 - CASSLLERNTEAFF TGTGCCAGCAGCTTACTGGAAAGGAACACTGAAGCTTTCTTT
TRBJ2-3 - TRBV30 - CAWALGAGFTDTQYF TGTGCCTGGGCCCTAGGGGCGGGGTTCACAGATACGCAGTATTTT
TRBJ1-5 - TRBV2 - CASSVESSNQPQHF TGTGCCAGCAGTGTCGAATCGAGCAATCAGCCCCAGCATTTT
TRBJ2-3 - TRBV11-2 - CAGSPGIGKSTDTQYF TGTGCCGGCAGCCCCGGGATAGGGAAATCCACAGATACGCAGTATTTT
TRBJ2-5 - TRBV28 - CASTESGGAETQYF TGTGCCAGCACTGAGAGTGGGGGTGCGGAGACCCAGTACTTC
TRBJ1-5 - TRBV28 - CASTKRQAGNQPQHF TGTGCCAGCACAAAACGGCAGGCGGGCAATCAGCCCCAGCATTTT
TRBJ1-2 - TRBV5-6 - CASSSDSNYGYTF TGTGCCAGCAGCTCGGACAGTAACTATGGCTACACCTTC
TRBJ1-1 once TRBV7-9 TRBD1 CASSKPGQGYTEAFF TGTGCCAGCAGCAAACCGGGACAGGGGTACACTGAAGCTTTCTTT
TRBJ2-7 - TRBV6-1 TRBD2 CASWEGRFYEQYF TGTGCCAGCTGGGAGGGCCGTTTTTACGAGCAGTACTTC
TRBJ1-2 - TRBV4-1 TRBD1 CASSYLGQGSPGYTF TGCGCCAGCAGCTACCTTGGACAGGGCAGTCCTGGCTACACCTTC
TRBJ1-2 many TRBV10-1 - CAVSGLTQGNYGYTF TGCGCAGTCTCAGGACTGACCCAAGGTAACTATGGCTACACCTTC
TRBJ2-3 - TRBV10-2 - CASTLAASTDTQYF TGCGCCAGCACTTTAGCGGCAAGCACAGATACGCAGTATTTT
TRBJ1-4 - TRBV7-2 - CASSLDGGTNEKLFF TGTGCCAGCAGCTTAGATGGGGGGACTAATGAAAAACTGTTTTTT
TRBJ1-2 - TRBV2 - CASSVEQGGLGYGYTF TGTGCCAGCAGTGTAGAACAGGGAGGGCTCGGCTATGGCTACACCTTC
TRBJ2-7 - TRBV7-9 - CASSFEYEQYF TGTGCCAGCAGTTTCGAATACGAGCAGTACTTC
TRBJ2-4 once TRBV18 TRBD1 CASSPITGVAKNIQYF TGTGCCAGCTCACCAATCACAGGGGTAGCCAAAAACATTCAGTACTTC
TRBJ1-4 - TRBV18 - CASSPQAGGNEKLFF TGTGCCAGCTCACCGCAGGCCGGGGGAAATGAAAAACTGTTTTTT
TRBJ2-2 - TRBV6-4 - CASTADYTGELFF TGTGCCAGCACGGCAGATTACACCGGGGAGCTGTTTTTT
TRBJ2-7 - TRBV28 - CASSGPDSYEQYF TGTGCCAGCAGTGGGCCGGACAGCTACGAGCAGTACTTC
TRBJ1-2 - TRBV23-1 TRBD1 CASSQRQGAPYGYTF TGCGCCAGCAGTCAAAGACAGGGGGCTCCCTATGGCTACACCTTC
TRBJ2-5 - TRBV6-5 TRBD2 CASSRTSGRETQYF TGTGCCAGCAGCCGGACTAGCGGGAGGGAGACCCAGTACTTC
TRBJ1-2 few TRBV4-1 - CASSQEGDGYTF TGCGCCAGCAGCCAAGAGGGGGATGGCTACACCTTC
TRBJ2-7 - TRBV4-1 - CASSQENRAGEQYF TGCGCCAGCAGCCAAGAAAACAGGGCGGGGGAGCAGTACTTC
TRBJ2-2 - TRBV5-6 - CASSREGRAAGTGELFF TGTGCCAGCAGCCGTGAGGGGCGGGCTGCGGGGACCGGGGAGCTGTTTTTT
TRBJ1-2 - TRBV28 - CASSLADIPANYGYTF TGTGCCAGCAGTCTCGCGGACATACCGGCTAACTATGGCTACACCTTC
TRBJ2-5 once TRBV19 - CASRGYQETQYF TGTGCCAGTAGGGGGTACCAAGAGACCCAGTACTTC
TRBJ2-2 - TRBV30 - CAWRLEGRTGELFF TGTGCCTGGAGGCTGGAGGGTAGGACCGGGGAGCTGTTTTTT
TRBJ2-1 - TRBV11-2 - CASSFLEYYNEQFF TGTGCCAGCAGCTTCCTAGAATACTACAATGAGCAGTTCTTC
TRBJ1-4 - TRBV6-1 TRBD1 CASSLTGNEKLFF TGTGCCAGCAGCCTGACAGGGAATGAAAAACTGTTTTTT